One and the same sample provided the 2 T cell receptor beta chains below, sequenced in a study of CD8 T cells in Susac syndrome. Reverse transcription of about 0.5 to 1 ug RNA was carried out with random hexamers. A single record per CDR3 protein comes from TCRdb applying MiXCR to the immunoSEQ multiplex PCR reads. The table records 150,000 to 200,000 distinct CDR3 sequences, about 94% of them present only once. Sample: CD4+ T cells from PBMCs. Source of these receptors: a human donor in good health.

The chain combines TRBV27 with TRBJ2-4; D not resolved. The CDR3 is made up of 13 amino acids. The germline V gene encodes CDR1 MNHEY and CDR2 SMNVEV (reference sequence). Trimming cost V 6 bases and J 1 base, with 7 bases left between them. CDR3 coding DNA: TGTGCCAGCAGAGGAGTTGCCAAAAACATTCAGTACTTC. Protein product: CASRGVAKNIQYF.

This chain links TRBV12-3 or TRBV12-4 with TRBJ2-4; 9 positions agree with TRBD1. The CDR3 totals 16 residues. The J segment lost 0 bases and the V segment lost 6 bases, leaving 6 bases of the junction unmatched. The CDR3 DNA is TGTGCCAGCAGCCCCAACAGGGGGCGAGCCAAAAACATTCAGTACTTC. Its translation: CASSPNRGRAKNIQYF.